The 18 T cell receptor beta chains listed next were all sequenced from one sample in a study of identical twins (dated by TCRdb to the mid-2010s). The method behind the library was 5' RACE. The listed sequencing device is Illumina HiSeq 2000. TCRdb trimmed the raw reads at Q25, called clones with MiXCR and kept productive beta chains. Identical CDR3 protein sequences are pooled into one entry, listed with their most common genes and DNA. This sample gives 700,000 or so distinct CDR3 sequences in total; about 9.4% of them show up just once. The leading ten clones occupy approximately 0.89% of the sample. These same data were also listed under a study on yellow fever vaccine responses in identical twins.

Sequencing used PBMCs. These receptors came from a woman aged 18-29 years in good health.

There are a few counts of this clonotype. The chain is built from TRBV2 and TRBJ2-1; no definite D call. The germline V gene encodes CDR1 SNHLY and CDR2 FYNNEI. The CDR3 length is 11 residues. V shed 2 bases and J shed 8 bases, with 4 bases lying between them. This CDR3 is CASSEQDEQFF. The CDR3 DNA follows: TGTGCCAGCAGTGAACAGGATGAGCAGTTCTTC.

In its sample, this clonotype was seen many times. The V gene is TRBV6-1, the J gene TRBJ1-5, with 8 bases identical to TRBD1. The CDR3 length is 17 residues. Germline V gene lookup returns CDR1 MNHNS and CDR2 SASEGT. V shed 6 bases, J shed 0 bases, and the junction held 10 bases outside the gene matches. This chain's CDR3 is CASRRGQENNSNQPQHF. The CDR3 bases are TGTGCCAGCAGACGGGGACAGGAGAACAATAGCAATCAGCCCCAGCATTTT.

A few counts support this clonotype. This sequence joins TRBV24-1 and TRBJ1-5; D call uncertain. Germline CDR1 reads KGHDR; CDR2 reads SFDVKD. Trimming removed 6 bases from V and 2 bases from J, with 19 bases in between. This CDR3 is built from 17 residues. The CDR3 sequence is CATSQSLGQEGNQPQHF. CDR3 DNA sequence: TGTGCCACCAGTCAGTCTCTGGGCCAGGAGGGCAATCAGCCCCAGCATTTT.

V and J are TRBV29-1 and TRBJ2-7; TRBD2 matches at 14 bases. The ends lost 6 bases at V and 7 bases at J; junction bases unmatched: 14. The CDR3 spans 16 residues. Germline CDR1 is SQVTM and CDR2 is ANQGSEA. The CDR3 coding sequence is TGCAGCGTATCGGGACTAGCGGGGGACTTACTACGAGAGCAGTACTTC. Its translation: CSVSGLAGDLLREQYF.

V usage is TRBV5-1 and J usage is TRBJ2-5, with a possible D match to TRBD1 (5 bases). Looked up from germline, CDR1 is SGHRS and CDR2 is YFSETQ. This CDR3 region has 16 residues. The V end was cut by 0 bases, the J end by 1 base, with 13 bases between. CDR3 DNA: TGCGCCAGCAGCTTGGATGACAGACAAATCCAAGAGACCCAGTACTTC. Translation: CASSLDDRQIQETQYF. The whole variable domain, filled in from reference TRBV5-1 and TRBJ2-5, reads KAGVTQTPRYLIKTRGQQVTLSCSPISGHRSVSWYQQTPGQGLQFLFEYFSETQRNKGNFPGRFSGRQFSNSRSEMNVSTLELGDSALYLCASSLDDRQIQETQYFGPGTRLLVL.

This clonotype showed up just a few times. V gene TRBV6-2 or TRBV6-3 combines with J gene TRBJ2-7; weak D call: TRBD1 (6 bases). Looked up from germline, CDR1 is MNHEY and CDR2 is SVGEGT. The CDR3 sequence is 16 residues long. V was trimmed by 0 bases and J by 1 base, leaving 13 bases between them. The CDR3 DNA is TGTGCCAGCAGTTACTCTAGGACAGACCATTCCTACGAGCAGTACTTC. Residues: CASSYSRTDHSYEQYF.

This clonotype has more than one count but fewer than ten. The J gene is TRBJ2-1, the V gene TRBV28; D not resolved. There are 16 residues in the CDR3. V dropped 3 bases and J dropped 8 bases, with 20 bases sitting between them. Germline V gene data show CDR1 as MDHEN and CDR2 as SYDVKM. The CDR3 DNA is TGTGCCAGCAGTTTTCTAACGCCACCTACAATGTATGAGCAGTTCTTC. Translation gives CASSFLTPPTMYEQFF.

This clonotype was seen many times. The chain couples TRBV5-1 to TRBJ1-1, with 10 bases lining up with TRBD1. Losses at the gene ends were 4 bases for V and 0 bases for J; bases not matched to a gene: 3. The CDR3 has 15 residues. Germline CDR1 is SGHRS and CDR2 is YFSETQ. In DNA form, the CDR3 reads TGCGCCAGCAGCCCGGGGACAGGGGTGAACACTGAAGCTTTCTTT. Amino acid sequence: CASSPGTGVNTEAFF.

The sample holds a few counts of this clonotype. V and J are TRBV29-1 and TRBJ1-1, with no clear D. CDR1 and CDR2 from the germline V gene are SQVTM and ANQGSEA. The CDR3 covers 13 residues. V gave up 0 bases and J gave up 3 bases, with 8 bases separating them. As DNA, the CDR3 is TGCAGCGTTGAAGAGGGGAGACACACTGAAGCTTTCTTT. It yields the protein CSVEEGRHTEAFF.

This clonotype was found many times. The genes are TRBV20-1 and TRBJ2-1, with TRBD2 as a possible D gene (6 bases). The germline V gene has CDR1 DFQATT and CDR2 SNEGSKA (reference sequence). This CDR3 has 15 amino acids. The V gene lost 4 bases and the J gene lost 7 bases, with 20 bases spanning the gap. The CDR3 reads CSAKERTGRLNEQFF. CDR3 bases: TGCAGTGCTAAGGAGCGGACGGGGAGGTTGAATGAGCAGTTCTTC.

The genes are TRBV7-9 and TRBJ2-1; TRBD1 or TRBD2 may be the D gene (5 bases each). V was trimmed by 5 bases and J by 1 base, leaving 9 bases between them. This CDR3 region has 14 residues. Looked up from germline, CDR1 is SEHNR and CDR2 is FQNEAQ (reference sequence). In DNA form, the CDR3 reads TGTGCCAGCAGCCGGGACCAGTCCTACAATGAGCAGTTCTTC. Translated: CASSRDQSYNEQFF.

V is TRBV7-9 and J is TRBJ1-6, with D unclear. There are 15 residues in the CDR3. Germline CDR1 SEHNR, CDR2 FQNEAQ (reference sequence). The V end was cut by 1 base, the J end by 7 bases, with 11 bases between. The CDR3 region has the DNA TGTGCCAGCAGCTTAGAAGGCGGCGGGAATTCACCCCTCCACTTT. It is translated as CASSLEGGGNSPLHF.

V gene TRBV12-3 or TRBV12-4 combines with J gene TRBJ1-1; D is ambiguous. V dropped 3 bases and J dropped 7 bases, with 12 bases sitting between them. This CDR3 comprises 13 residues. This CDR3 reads CASSLDTAFEAFF. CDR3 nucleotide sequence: TGTGCCAGCAGTTTGGATACGGCGTTTGAAGCTTTCTTT.

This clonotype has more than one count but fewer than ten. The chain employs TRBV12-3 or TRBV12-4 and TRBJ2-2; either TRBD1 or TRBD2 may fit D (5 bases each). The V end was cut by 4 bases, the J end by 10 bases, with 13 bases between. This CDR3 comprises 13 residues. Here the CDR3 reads CASSWGFAEELFF. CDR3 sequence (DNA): TGTGCCAGCAGTTGGGGGTTTGCCGAGGAGCTGTTTTTT.

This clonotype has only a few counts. CDR3 amino acids: CASSSRDRGAYNEQFF. CDR3 DNA sequence: TGTGCCAGCAGTTCACGTGACAGGGGCGCCTACAATGAGCAGTTCTTC. This sequence joins TRBV27 and TRBJ2-1, with 8 bases matching TRBD1. The length of the CDR3 is 16 residues. Germline V lookup: CDR1 MNHEY, CDR2 SMNVEV (reference sequence). V dropped 4 bases and J dropped 2; count of bases not matched to a gene: 7.

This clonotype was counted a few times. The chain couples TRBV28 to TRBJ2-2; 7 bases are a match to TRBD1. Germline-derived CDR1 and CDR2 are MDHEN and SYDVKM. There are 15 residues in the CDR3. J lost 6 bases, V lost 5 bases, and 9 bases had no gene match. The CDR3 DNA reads TGTGCCAGCAGTCCGTACCATCAGGGGGCCGGGGAGCTGTTTTTT. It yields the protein CASSPYHQGAGELFF.

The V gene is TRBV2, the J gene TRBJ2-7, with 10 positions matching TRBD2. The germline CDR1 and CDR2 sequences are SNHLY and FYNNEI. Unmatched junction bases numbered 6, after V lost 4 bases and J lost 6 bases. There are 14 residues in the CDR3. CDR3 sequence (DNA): TGTGCCAGCAGTGGAGCGGGAGGGGCCGTCGAGCAGTACTTC. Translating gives CASSGAGGAVEQYF.

The CDR3 DNA reads TGTGCCAGCAGTCAGGACAGGGAGAACACCATATATTTT. Encoded protein: CASSQDRENTIYF. The V call is TRBV2, the J call TRBJ1-3; 8 nucleotides align to TRBD1. The CDR3 has 13 amino acids. After removal of 5 bases from V and 7 bases from J, the junction contained 4 bases not matched to a gene. In germline, CDR1 is SNHLY, CDR2 FYNNEI.